This TCR beta chain was sequenced for a study of blood T cell repertoires in COVID-19. Libraries were prepared by immunoSEQ multiplex PCR; TCRdb keeps only in-frame clonotypes and omits some of them. The table shows a few hundred thousand clones, with 90% to 95% occurring only once. From germline, CDR1 is LGHDT and CDR2 YNNKEL (reference sequence). The CDR3 extends over 12 amino acids. The ends were cut back, 1 base at V and 5 bases at J, with 5 bases in the middle. Worth noting for this clone: The sample carries other DNA sequences with the same CDR3.

The source of this sequence is a woman between 35 and 50 years old who had been exposed to COVID-19. The rearrangement links TRBV3-1 (or the pseudogene TRBV3-2) to TRBJ1-1; D is undetermined. The material sequenced was PBMCs or T cells enriched from blood (not recorded which). CDR3 in amino acids: CASSQGGTEAFF. The CDR3 coding sequence is TGTGCCAGCAGCCAAGGAGGGACTGAAGCTTTCTTT.